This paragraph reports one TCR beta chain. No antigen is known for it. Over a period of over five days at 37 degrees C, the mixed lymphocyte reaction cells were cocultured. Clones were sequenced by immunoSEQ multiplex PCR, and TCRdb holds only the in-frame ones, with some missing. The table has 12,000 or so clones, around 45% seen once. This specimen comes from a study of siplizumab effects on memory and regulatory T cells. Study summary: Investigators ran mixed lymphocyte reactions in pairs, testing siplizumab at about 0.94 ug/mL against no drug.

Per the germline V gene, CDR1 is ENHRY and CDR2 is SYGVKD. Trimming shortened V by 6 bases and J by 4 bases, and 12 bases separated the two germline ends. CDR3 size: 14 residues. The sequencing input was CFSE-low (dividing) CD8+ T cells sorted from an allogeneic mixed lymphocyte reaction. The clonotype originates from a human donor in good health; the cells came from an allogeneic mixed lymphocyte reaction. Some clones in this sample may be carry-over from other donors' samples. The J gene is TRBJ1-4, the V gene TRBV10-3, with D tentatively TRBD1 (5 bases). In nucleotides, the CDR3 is TGTGCCATCAGATTATTCGGGGGTAATGAAAAACTGTTTTTT. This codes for CAIRLFGGNEKLFF.